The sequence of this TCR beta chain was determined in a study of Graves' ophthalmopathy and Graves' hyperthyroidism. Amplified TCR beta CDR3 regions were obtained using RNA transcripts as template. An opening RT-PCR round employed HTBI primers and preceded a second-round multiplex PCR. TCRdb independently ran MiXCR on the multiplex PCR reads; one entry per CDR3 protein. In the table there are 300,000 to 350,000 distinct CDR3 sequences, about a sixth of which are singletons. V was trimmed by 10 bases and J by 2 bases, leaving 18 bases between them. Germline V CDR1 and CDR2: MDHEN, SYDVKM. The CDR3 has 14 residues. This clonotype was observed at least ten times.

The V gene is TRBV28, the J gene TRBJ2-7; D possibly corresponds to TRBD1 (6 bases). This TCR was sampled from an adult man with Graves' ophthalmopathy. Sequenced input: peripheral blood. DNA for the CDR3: TGTGCCACCATCGACAGGCTACCACCCTACGAGCAGTACTTC. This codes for CATIDRLPPYEQYF.